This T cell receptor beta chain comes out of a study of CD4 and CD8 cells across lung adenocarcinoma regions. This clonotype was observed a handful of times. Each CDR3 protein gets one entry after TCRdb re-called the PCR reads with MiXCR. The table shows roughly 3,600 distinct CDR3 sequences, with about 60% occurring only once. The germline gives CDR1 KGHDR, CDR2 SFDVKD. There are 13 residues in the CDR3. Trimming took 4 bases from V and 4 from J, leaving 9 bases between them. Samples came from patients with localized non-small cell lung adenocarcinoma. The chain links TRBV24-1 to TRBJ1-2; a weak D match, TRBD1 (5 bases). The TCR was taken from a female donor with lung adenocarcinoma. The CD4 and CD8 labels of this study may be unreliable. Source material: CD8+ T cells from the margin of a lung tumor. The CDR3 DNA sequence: TGTGCCACCAGTGAACGGGACCGCTATGGCTACACCTTC. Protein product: CATSERDRYGYTF.